The 17 T cell receptor beta chains reported below all come from one sample, sequenced in a study of tumor and adjacent non-tumor tissue in lung cancer. TCRbeta libraries were built with three rounds of nested PCR, modified from ARM-PCR. TCRdb recomputed calls from the multiplex PCR reads with MiXCR, one row per CDR3 protein. The repertoire holds about 76,000 distinct CDR3 sequences, with roughly 80% as singletons. This sample's RNA came from whole unsorted tissue. More than 3 cm separated this lung sample from the edge of the tumor. Sequenced input: distant non-tumor lung tissue. These receptors were collected from a man aged 55-75 years with non-small cell lung cancer.

This clonotype was seen just once. This chain connects TRBV20-1 to TRBJ1-5, with D possibly matching TRBD1 (5 bases). Trimming shortened V by 2 bases and J by 5 bases, and 13 bases separated the two germline ends. The germline V gene has CDR1 DFQATT and CDR2 SNEGSKA (reference sequence). This CDR3 is built from 14 residues. CDR3 protein: CSARLSWGDQPQHF. CDR3 nucleotide sequence: TGCAGTGCTAGACTCTCATGGGGCGATCAGCCCCAGCATTTT.

Only one count was recorded for this clonotype. A much more abundant neighbour one base away suggests this may be a read error. The V gene is TRBV19, the J gene TRBJ1-1, with 7 bases fitting TRBD1. This CDR3 contains 14 residues. With 6 bases clipped from V and 6 bases from J, the junction kept 10 bases outside the gene matches. The germline V gene encodes CDR1 LNHDA and CDR2 SQIVND (reference sequence). CDR3 nucleotide sequence: TGTGCCAGTAGCCGACAGGGAAGGGGCGCTGAAGCTTTCTTT. This gives the protein CASSRQGRGAEAFF.

On this clonotype: Sequence at one end of the junction differs from germline and may be a read error. This chain connects TRBV6-5 to TRBJ1-4; D uncertain. This CDR3 has 16 residues. Germline CDR1 reads MNHEY; CDR2 reads SVGAGI. The CDR3 spells CTSSYSFEATNEKLFF. In DNA, the CDR3 is TGTACCAGCAGTTACTCGTTCGAGGCAACTAATGAAAAACTGTTTTTT.

The chain employs TRBV11-3 and TRBJ1-2; 7 bases map to TRBD1. From germline, CDR1 is SGHNT and CDR2 YENEEA. The CDR3 covers 16 residues. The V and J ends lost 0 bases and 4 bases, in that order; junction bases with no gene match: 8. This chain's CDR3 is CASSLEVLGGIYGYTF. In nucleotides, the CDR3 is TGTGCCAGCAGCTTAGAGGTACTAGGGGGCATCTATGGCTACACCTTC.

With respect to this clonotype: Since no conserved phenylalanine or tryptophan closes the CDR3, a read error is the likely cause. The chain employs TRBV20-1 and TRBJ1-6, with 8 bases matching TRBD1. The CDR3 spans 16 residues. Germline V gene lookup returns CDR1 DFQATT and CDR2 SNEGSKA (reference sequence). V shed 4 bases, J shed 6 bases, and the junction held 11 bases outside the gene matches. The CDR3 loop reads CSAKRPGDRGNSPLHL. The DNA for the CDR3 is TGCAGTGCTAAGCGCCCCGGAGACAGGGGTAATTCACCCCTCCACTTA.

The chain has TRBV20-1 and TRBJ1-5; 10 positions agree with TRBD1. J lost 16 bases, V lost 5 bases, and 20 bases had no gene match. Germline V CDR1 and CDR2: DFQATT, SNEGSKA (reference sequence). The CDR3 is made up of 15 amino acids. CDR3 sequence reads: CSASPGQGRREGQHF. CDR3 nucleotides: TGCAGTGCTTCACCGGGACAGGGGCGGAGAGAGGGCCAACATTTT.

Remarks on this clonotype: The junction and the germline gene differ at one end; a read error may be behind it. The chain is built from TRBV20-1 and TRBJ2-1, with TRBD2 matching over 11 bases. The CDR3 has 13 amino acids. Germline CDR1 DFQATT, CDR2 SNEGSKA (reference sequence). CDR3 sequence reads: CNARTSGQNEQFF. CDR3 coding DNA: TGCAATGCTCGGACTAGCGGGCAAAATGAGCAGTTCTTC.

In regard to this clonotype: A read error is likely, as this CDR3 ends without the conserved phenylalanine or tryptophan. This chain joins TRBV4-1 and TRBJ2-7; TRBD1 is a possible D gene (5 bases). Germline V gene sequence: CDR1 MGHRA, CDR2 YSYEKL. This CDR3 spans 13 amino acids. V dropped 6 bases and J dropped 4 bases, with 13 bases sitting between them. The CDR3 protein is CASSFDRLYEQYL. CDR3 nucleotide sequence: TGCGCCAGCAGTTTCGACAGACTTTACGAGCAGTACCTC.

V and J are TRBV11-2 and TRBJ2-3; 8 nucleotides match TRBD2. The CDR3 is 19 amino acids. CDR1 and CDR2 (germline): SGHAT, FQNNGV. With V trimmed by 11 bases and J by 1 base, 23 bases remained unmatched. DNA of the CDR3: TGTGCCGGCATCGACAGCGGGACTAGGGGCGATAGGGGCACAGATACGCAGTATTTT. Translated, it gives CAGIDSGTRGDRGTDTQYF. Full variable domain (outside the CDR3, taken from reference TRBV11-2 and TRBJ2-3): EAGVAQSPRYKIIEKRQSVAFWCNPISGHATLYWYQQILGQGPKLLIQFQNNGVVDDSQLPKDRFSAERLKGVDSTLKIQPAKLEDSAVYLCAGIDSGTRGDRGTDTQYFGPGTRLTVL.

The chain recombines TRBV19 with TRBJ1-5; maybe TRBD1 (5 bases). CDR1 and CDR2 from the germline V gene are LNHDA and SQIVND (reference sequence). Trimming shortened V by 4 bases and J by 2 bases, and 15 bases separated the two germline ends. There are 16 residues in the CDR3. The CDR3 sequence is CASSTLTVGGNQPQHF. CDR3 DNA: TGTGCCAGTAGTACCTTGACAGTGGGTGGCAATCAGCCCCAGCATTTT.

J is TRBJ2-3 and V is TRBV5-4, with 10 bases lining up with TRBD2. Germline trimming cut 4 bases from V and 9 bases from J; bases unmatched to any gene: 14. The CDR3 spans 16 residues. From germline, CDR1 is SGHNT and CDR2 YYREEE (reference sequence). The chain's CDR3 is CASSRRASGSSDTQYF. The CDR3 nucleotides are TGTGCCAGCAGCCGGCGGGCTAGCGGGAGTAGTGACACGCAGTATTTT.

Comments on this clonotype: This could be a read error, since a much larger clone is one nucleotide away. This rearrangement joins TRBV10-2 to TRBJ2-2; D not certain. The CDR3 runs 13 residues. CDR1 WSHSY and CDR2 SAAADI come from the germline V gene. CDR3: CANSESEIGELFF. The CDR3 nucleotides read TGCGCCAACAGTGAGTCGGAAATCGGGGAGCTGTTTTTT.

A single count supports this clonotype. One end of the junction fails to match germline, which may point to a read error. This chain connects TRBV5-4 to TRBJ2-2; possibly TRBD2 for D (5 bases). Germline V gene lookup returns CDR1 SGHNT and CDR2 YYREEE (reference sequence). The CDR3 covers 18 residues. In DNA, the CDR3 is TGTGCCAGCAGCTTGGATGGTCAGCGGCAAACGAGCACCGCGGAGCTGTTTTTT. This codes for CASSLDGQRQTSTAELFF. The full variable domain, in which reference TRBV5-4 and TRBJ2-2 provide the parts outside the CDR3, is ETGVTQSPTHLIKTRGQQVTLRCSSQSGHNTVSWYQQALGQGPQFIFQYYREEENGRGNFPPRFSGLQFPNYSSELNVNALELDDSALYLCASSLDGQRQTSTAELFFGEGSRLTVL.

This clonotype was observed many times. The genes are TRBV5-6 and TRBJ1-6; D perhaps matches TRBD1 (5 bases). The CDR3 contains 14 residues. The V gene lost 1 base and the J gene lost 9 bases, with 11 bases spanning the gap. Looked up from germline, CDR1 is SGHDT and CDR2 is YYEEEE. In nucleotides, the CDR3 is TGTGCCAGCAGCTTGACGACAGCCAGTTCACCCCTCCACTTT. Translating gives CASSLTTASSPLHF.

On this clonotype: Possible read error: a much larger clone is one base away. The chain employs TRBV6-5 and TRBJ2-6; TRBD1 aligns across 9 bases. CDR1 MNHEY and CDR2 SVGAGI come from the germline V gene. The CDR3 consists of 16 residues. V shed 7 bases, J shed 4 bases, and the junction held 8 bases outside the gene matches. CDR3 in amino acids: CASTEQGAAGANVLTF. The CDR3 bases are TGTGCCAGCACTGAACAGGGGGCGGCCGGGGCCAACGTCCTGACTTTC.

The V and J genes are TRBV7-9 and TRBJ1-1, with a weak D call TRBD1 (5 bases). Per germline, CDR1 SEHNR and CDR2 FQNEAQ (reference sequence). The V end lost 5 bases, the J end lost 4 bases, and 17 bases lay between the germline ends. The CDR3 has 15 amino acids. The CDR3: CASSPEGSLRTEAFF. The CDR3 DNA sequence: TGTGCCAGCAGCCCCGAGGGGAGTTTACGCACTGAAGCTTTCTTT.

V usage is TRBV24-1 and J usage is TRBJ1-5; 8 bases are shared with TRBD1. Germline-derived CDR1 and CDR2 are KGHDR and SFDVKD. This CDR3 is 14 amino acids long. The CDR3 loop is CDTGGGQASQPQHF. Written as DNA, the CDR3 is TGTGACACTGGGGGGGGACAGGCGAGCCAGCCCCAGCATTTT.